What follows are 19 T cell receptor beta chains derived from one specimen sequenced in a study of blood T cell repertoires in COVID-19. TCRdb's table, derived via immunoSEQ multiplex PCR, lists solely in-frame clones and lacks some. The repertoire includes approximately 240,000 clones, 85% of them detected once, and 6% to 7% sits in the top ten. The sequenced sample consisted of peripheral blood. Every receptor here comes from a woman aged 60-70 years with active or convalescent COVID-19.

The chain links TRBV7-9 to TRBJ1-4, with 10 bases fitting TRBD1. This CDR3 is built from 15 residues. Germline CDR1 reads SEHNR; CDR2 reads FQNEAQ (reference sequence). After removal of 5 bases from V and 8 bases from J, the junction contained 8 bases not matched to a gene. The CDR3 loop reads CASSRGTGDGEKLFF. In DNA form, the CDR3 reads TGTGCCAGCAGCAGAGGGACAGGGGACGGGGAAAAACTGTTTTTT. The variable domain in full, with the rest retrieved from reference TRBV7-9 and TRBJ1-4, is DTGVSQNPRHKITKRGQNVTFRCDPISEHNRLYWYRQTLGQGPEFLTYFQNEAQLEKSRLLSDRFSAERPKGSFSTLEIQRTEQGDSAMYLCASSRGTGDGEKLFFGSGTQLSVL.

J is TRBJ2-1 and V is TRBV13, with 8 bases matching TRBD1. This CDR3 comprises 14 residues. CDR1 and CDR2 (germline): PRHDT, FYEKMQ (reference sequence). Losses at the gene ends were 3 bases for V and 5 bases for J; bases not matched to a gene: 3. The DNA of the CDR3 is TGTGCCAGCAGCTTCCTGACAGGGGACAATGAGCAGTTCTTC. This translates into CASSFLTGDNEQFF.

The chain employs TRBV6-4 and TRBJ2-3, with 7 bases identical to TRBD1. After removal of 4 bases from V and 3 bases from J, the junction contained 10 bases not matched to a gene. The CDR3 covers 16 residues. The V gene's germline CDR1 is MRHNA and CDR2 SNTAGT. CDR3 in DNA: TGTGCCAGCAGTGCAAACCTGGACAGGTTAACAGATACGCAGTATTTT. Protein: CASSANLDRLTDTQYF.

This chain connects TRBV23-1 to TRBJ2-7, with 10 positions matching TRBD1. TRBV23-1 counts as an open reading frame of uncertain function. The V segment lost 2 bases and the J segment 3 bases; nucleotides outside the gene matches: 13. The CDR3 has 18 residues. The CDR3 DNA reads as TGCGCCAGCAGTCAACACTCTAGGGACAGGGGAAGGCTCTACGAGCAGTACGTC. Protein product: CASSQHSRDRGRLYEQYV.

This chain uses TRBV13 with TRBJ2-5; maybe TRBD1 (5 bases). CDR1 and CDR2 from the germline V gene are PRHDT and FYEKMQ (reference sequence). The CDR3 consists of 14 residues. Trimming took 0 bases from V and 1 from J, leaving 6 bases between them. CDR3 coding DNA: TGTGCCAGCAGCTTAGGAAGGGGCCAAGAGACCCAGTACTTC. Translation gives CASSLGRGQETQYF.

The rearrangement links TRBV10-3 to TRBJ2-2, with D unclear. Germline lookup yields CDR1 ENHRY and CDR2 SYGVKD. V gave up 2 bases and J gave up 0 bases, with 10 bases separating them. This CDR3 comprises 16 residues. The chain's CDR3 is CAISEATATNTGELFF. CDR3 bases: TGTGCCATCAGTGAGGCCACAGCTACGAACACCGGGGAGCTGTTTTTT.

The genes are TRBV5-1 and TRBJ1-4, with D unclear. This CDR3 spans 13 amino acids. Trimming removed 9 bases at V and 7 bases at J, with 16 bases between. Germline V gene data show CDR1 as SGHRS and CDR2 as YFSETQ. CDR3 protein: CATRTARSEKLFF. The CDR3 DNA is TGCGCCACCCGAACGGCAAGGAGTGAAAAACTGTTTTTT. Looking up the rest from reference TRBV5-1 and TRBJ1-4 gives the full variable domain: KAGVTQTPRYLIKTRGQQVTLSCSPISGHRSVSWYQQTPGQGLQFLFEYFSETQRNKGNFPGRFSGRQFSNSRSEMNVSTLELGDSALYLCATRTARSEKLFFGSGTQLSVL.

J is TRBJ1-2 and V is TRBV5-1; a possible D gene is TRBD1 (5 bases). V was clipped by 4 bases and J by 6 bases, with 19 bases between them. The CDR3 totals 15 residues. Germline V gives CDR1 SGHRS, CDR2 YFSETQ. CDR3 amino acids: CASSGQGGSFDGYTF. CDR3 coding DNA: TGCGCCAGCAGCGGGCAGGGTGGTAGTTTCGATGGCTACACCTTC.

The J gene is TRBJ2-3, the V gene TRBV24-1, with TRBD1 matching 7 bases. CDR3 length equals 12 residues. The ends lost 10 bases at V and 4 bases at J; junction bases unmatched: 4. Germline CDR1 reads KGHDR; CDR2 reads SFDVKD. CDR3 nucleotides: TGTGCCACTCAGGGGGAGTCAGATACGCAGTATTTT. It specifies CATQGESDTQYF.

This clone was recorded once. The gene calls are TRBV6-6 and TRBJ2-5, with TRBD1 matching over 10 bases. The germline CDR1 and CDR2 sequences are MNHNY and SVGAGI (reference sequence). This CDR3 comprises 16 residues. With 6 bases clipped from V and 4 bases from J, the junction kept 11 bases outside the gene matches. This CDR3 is CASSLAGQGFGETQYF. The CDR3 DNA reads TGTGCCAGCAGCTTAGCGGGACAGGGGTTCGGAGAGACCCAGTACTTC.

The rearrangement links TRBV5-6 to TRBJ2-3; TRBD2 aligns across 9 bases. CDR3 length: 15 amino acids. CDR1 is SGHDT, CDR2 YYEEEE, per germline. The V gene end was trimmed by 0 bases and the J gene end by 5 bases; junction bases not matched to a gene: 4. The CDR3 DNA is TGTGCCAGCAGCTTGGATGGCGGGGGGGGAGATACGCAGTATTTT. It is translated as CASSLDGGGGDTQYF.

The CDR3 nucleotides are TGTGCCAGCAGCCGGACTAGCGGGAGGGTAGATACGCAGTATTTT. Its protein is CASSRTSGRVDTQYF. The chain couples TRBV7-2 to TRBJ2-3; the match to TRBD2 covers 15 bases. The junction had 2 bases not matched to a gene; V was cut back by 5 bases and J by 5 bases. The length of the CDR3 is 15 residues. Looked up from germline, CDR1 is SGHTA and CDR2 is FQGNSA.

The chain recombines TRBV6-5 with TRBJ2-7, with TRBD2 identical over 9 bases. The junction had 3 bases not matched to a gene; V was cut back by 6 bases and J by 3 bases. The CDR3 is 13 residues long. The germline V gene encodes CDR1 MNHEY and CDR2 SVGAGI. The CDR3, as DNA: TGTGCCAGCAGGGCTAGCGGGAACTACGAGCAGTACTTC. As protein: CASRASGNYEQYF.

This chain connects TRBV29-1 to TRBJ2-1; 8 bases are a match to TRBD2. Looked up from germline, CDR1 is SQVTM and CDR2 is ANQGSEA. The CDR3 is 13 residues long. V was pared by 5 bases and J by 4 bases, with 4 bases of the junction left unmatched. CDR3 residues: CSVKRGTYNEQFF. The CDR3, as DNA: TGCAGCGTTAAGCGGGGGACGTACAATGAGCAGTTCTTC.

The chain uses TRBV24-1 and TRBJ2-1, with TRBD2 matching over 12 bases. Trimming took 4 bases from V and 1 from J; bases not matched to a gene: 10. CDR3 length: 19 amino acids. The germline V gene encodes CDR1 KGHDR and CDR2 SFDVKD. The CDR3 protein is CATSETLAGGSSSYNEQFF. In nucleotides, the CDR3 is TGTGCCACCAGTGAAACACTAGCGGGAGGATCCTCGTCCTACAATGAGCAGTTCTTC.

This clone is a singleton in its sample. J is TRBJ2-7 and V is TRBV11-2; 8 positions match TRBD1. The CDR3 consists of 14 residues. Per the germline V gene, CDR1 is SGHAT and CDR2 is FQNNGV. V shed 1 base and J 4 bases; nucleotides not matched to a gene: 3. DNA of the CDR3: TGTGCCAGCAGCTTAGCTCAGGGGGCTTACGAGCAGTACTTC. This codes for CASSLAQGAYEQYF.

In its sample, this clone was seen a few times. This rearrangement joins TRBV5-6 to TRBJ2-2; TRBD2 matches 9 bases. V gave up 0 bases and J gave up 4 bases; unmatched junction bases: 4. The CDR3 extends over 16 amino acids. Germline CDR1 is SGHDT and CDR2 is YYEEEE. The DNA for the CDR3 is TGTGCCAGCAGCTTGGTGTTAGCGGGAGTCACCGGGGAGCTGTTTTTT. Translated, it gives CASSLVLAGVTGELFF.

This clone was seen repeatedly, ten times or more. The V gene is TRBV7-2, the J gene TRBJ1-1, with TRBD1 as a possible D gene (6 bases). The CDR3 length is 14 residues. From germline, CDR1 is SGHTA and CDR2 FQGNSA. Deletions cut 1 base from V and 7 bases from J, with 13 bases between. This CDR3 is CASSLVAGASEAFF. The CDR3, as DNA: TGTGCCAGCAGCTTAGTTGCGGGGGCGAGTGAAGCTTTCTTT.

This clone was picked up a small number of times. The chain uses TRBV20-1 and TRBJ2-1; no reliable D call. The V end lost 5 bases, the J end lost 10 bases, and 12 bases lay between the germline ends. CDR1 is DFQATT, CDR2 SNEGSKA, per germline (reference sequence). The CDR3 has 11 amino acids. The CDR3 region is CSAPRQEEQFF. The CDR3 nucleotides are TGCAGTGCTCCCCGGCAGGAAGAGCAGTTCTTC.